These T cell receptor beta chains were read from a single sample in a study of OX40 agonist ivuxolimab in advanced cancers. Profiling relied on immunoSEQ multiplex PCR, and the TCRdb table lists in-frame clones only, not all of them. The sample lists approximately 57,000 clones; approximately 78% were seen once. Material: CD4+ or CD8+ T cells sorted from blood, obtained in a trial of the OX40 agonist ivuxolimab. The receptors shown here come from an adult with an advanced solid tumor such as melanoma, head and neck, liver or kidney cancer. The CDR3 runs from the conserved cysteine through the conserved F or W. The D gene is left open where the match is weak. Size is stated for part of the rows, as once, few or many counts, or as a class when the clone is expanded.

cdr3_aa: CAGGIPRRWGTDTQYF
cdr3_nt: TGTGCCGGCGGGATCCCTAGGCGATGGGGCACAGATACGCAGTATTTT
d_call: NA
v_call: TRBV6-7
clone_size: NA
j_call: TRBJ2-3

cdr3_aa: CASSLEQTSTDTQYF
cdr3_nt: TGTGCCAGCAGCTTGGAGCAAACTAGCACAGATACGCAGTATTTT
d_call: NA
v_call: TRBV5-4
clone_size: NA
j_call: TRBJ2-3

cdr3_aa: CASSLGVAGARRWAGELFF
cdr3_nt: TGTGCCAGCAGTCTCGGGGTAGCGGGGGCCCGTAGATGGGCCGGGGAGCTGTTTTTT
d_call: TRBD2
v_call: TRBV27
clone_size: NA
j_call: TRBJ2-2

cdr3_aa: CASSPMGNTGREQFF
cdr3_nt: TGTGCCAGCAGCCCCATGGGGAACACAGGCAGGGAGCAGTTCTTC
d_call: NA
v_call: TRBV14
clone_size: NA
j_call: TRBJ2-1

cdr3_aa: CASSRPGSFGNSPLHF
cdr3_nt: TGTGCCAGCAGCCGTCCAGGGTCGTTTGGCAATTCACCCCTCCACTTT
d_call: NA
v_call: TRBV5-8
clone_size: few
j_call: TRBJ1-6

cdr3_aa: CASSGGDNLPTEAFF
cdr3_nt: TGTGCCAGCAGCGGGGGGGACAACTTACCAACTGAAGCTTTCTTT
d_call: NA
v_call: TRBV5-4
clone_size: few
j_call: TRBJ1-1

cdr3_aa: CASSRAGGRYNEQFF
cdr3_nt: TGTGCCAGCAGTCGAGCGGGGGGCCGATACAATGAGCAGTTCTTC
d_call: TRBD2
v_call: TRBV11-3
clone_size: NA
j_call: TRBJ2-1

cdr3_aa: CASSLVGTPIPYNEQFF
cdr3_nt: TGTGCCAGCAGCTTGGTCGGGACACCGATACCCTACAATGAGCAGTTCTTC
d_call: NA
v_call: TRBV5-5
clone_size: NA
j_call: TRBJ2-1

cdr3_aa: CASSYLDEQFF
cdr3_nt: TGTGCCAGCAGTTATCTCGATGAGCAGTTCTTC
d_call: NA
v_call: TRBV6-5
clone_size: few
j_call: TRBJ2-1

cdr3_aa: CASSQDYGGGLGYEQYF
cdr3_nt: TGTGCCAGCAGCCAAGATTACGGCGGGGGCCTTGGATACGAGCAGTACTTC
d_call: NA
v_call: TRBV4-2
clone_size: NA
j_call: TRBJ2-7

cdr3_aa: CASSLGRGNTQPQHF
cdr3_nt: TGTGCCAGCAGCTTAGGCAGGGGCAACACTCAGCCCCAGCATTTT
d_call: NA
v_call: TRBV7-9
clone_size: NA
j_call: TRBJ1-5

cdr3_aa: CASSPDRGPTDTQYF
cdr3_nt: TGTGCCAGCAGCCCAGACAGGGGGCCCACAGATACGCAGTATTTT
d_call: TRBD1
v_call: TRBV6-1
clone_size: NA
j_call: TRBJ2-3

cdr3_aa: CASSIDPGQGTYGYTF
cdr3_nt: TGTGCCAGTAGTATAGACCCGGGACAGGGGACCTATGGCTACACCTTC
d_call: TRBD1
v_call: TRBV19
clone_size: once
j_call: TRBJ1-2

cdr3_aa: CASSLGQRGGVETQYF
cdr3_nt: TGTGCCAGCAGCTTAGGACAGCGGGGGGGCGTAGAGACCCAGTACTTC
d_call: TRBD2
v_call: TRBV7-2
clone_size: NA
j_call: TRBJ2-5

cdr3_aa: CASSGGVSLTEAFF
cdr3_nt: TGTGCCAGCAGTGGGGGGGTCTCGCTCACTGAAGCTTTCTTT
d_call: NA
v_call: TRBV2
clone_size: NA
j_call: TRBJ1-1

cdr3_aa: CASREFSTDTQYF
cdr3_nt: TGCGCCAGCAGGGAGTTCAGCACAGATACGCAGTATTTT
d_call: NA
v_call: TRBV5-1
clone_size: many
j_call: TRBJ2-3

cdr3_aa: CASSLRDRSSPLHF
cdr3_nt: TGTGCCAGCAGCTTGAGGGACAGGTCATCACCCCTCCACTTT
d_call: TRBD1
v_call: TRBV5-8
clone_size: NA
j_call: TRBJ1-6

cdr3_aa: CASSSQGYEQYF
cdr3_nt: TGTGCCAGCAGCTCCCAGGGCTACGAGCAGTACTTC
d_call: NA
v_call: TRBV6-6
clone_size: NA
j_call: TRBJ2-7

cdr3_aa: CASSARFGTEAFF
cdr3_nt: TGTGCCAGCAGCGCCCGTTTCGGAACTGAAGCTTTCTTT
d_call: NA
v_call: TRBV9
clone_size: NA
j_call: TRBJ1-1

cdr3_aa: CASRAPIGTEYF
cdr3_nt: TGTGCCAGCAGGGCCCCCATCGGGACTGAGTACTTC
d_call: NA
v_call: TRBV7-9
clone_size: NA
j_call: TRBJ2-7

cdr3_aa: CASGLASNEQYF
cdr3_nt: TGTGCTAGTGGTTTGGCTTCCAACGAGCAGTACTTC
d_call: NA
v_call: TRBV12-5
clone_size: NA
j_call: TRBJ2-7

cdr3_aa: CASTGQNSYNEQFF
cdr3_nt: TGCGCCAGCACGGGACAGAACTCCTACAATGAGCAGTTCTTC
d_call: TRBD1
v_call: TRBV5-1
clone_size: NA
j_call: TRBJ2-1

cdr3_aa: CASSYSDRFPYGYTF
cdr3_nt: TGTGCCAGCAGTTACTCGGACAGATTTCCGTATGGCTACACCTTC
d_call: NA
v_call: TRBV6-6
clone_size: once
j_call: TRBJ1-2

cdr3_aa: CASSVGTGIRGNQPQHF
cdr3_nt: TGTGCCAGCAGCGTAGGGACAGGCATAAGGGGCAATCAGCCCCAGCATTTT
d_call: TRBD1
v_call: TRBV7-9
clone_size: NA
j_call: TRBJ1-5

cdr3_aa: CASSLGRVEQYF
cdr3_nt: TGTGCCAGCAGCTTAGGGCGGGTCGAGCAGTACTTC
d_call: NA
v_call: TRBV11-2
clone_size: NA
j_call: TRBJ2-7

cdr3_aa: CASSQEGGTNTGELFF
cdr3_nt: TGTGCCAGCAGCCAAGAAGGGGGGACGAACACCGGGGAGCTGTTTTTT
d_call: NA
v_call: TRBV4-2
clone_size: NA
j_call: TRBJ2-2

cdr3_aa: CASSAPPAGETDTQYF
cdr3_nt: TGTGCCAGCAGCGCCCCACCAGCGGGGGAAACAGATACGCAGTATTTT
d_call: TRBD2
v_call: TRBV7-9
clone_size: NA
j_call: TRBJ2-3

cdr3_aa: CASSTQRQGTDTEAFF
cdr3_nt: TGTGCCAGCAGCACTCAGAGGCAGGGTACAGACACTGAAGCTTTCTTT
d_call: NA
v_call: TRBV4-2
clone_size: NA
j_call: TRBJ1-1

cdr3_aa: CASSHSTGTGTTDTQYF
cdr3_nt: TGTGCCAGCAGCCACAGCACCGGGACAGGGACCACAGATACGCAGTATTTT
d_call: TRBD1
v_call: TRBV4-2
clone_size: few
j_call: TRBJ2-3

cdr3_aa: CASSVSSGGYEQFF
cdr3_nt: TGCGCCAGCAGTGTGTCTAGCGGGGGATATGAGCAGTTCTTC
d_call: TRBD2
v_call: TRBV10-1
clone_size: NA
j_call: TRBJ2-1

cdr3_aa: CSATDRTGELFF
cdr3_nt: TGCAGCGCCACCGACCGGACCGGGGAGCTGTTTTTT
d_call: NA
v_call: TRBV29-1
clone_size: NA
j_call: TRBJ2-2

cdr3_aa: CASSLEGANYGYTF
cdr3_nt: TGTGCCAGCAGTTTAGAGGGGGCGAACTATGGCTACACCTTC
d_call: TRBD1
v_call: TRBV27
clone_size: NA
j_call: TRBJ1-2

cdr3_aa: CASSFGRGFTEAFF
cdr3_nt: TGTGCCAGCAGCTTCGGCCGGGGTTTCACTGAAGCTTTCTTT
d_call: NA
v_call: TRBV11-3
clone_size: NA
j_call: TRBJ1-1

cdr3_aa: CASSTNSNEQFF
cdr3_nt: TGTGCCAGCAGTACAAACTCGAATGAGCAGTTCTTC
d_call: NA
v_call: TRBV11-3
clone_size: NA
j_call: TRBJ2-1

cdr3_aa: CAISVVVGETQYF
cdr3_nt: TGTGCCATCAGTGTTGTCGTGGGGGAGACCCAGTACTTC
d_call: NA
v_call: TRBV10-3
clone_size: NA
j_call: TRBJ2-5

cdr3_aa: CASKDRGGSYEQYF
cdr3_nt: TGTGCCAGCAAAGACAGGGGAGGGTCCTACGAGCAGTACTTC
d_call: NA
v_call: TRBV2
clone_size: NA
j_call: TRBJ2-7

cdr3_aa: CASSLGLAGPVTGELFF
cdr3_nt: TGTGCCAGCAGCTTGGGGCTAGCGGGGCCAGTCACCGGGGAGCTGTTTTTT
d_call: TRBD2
v_call: TRBV5-5
clone_size: few
j_call: TRBJ2-2

cdr3_aa: CSVFDGPGEQYF
cdr3_nt: TGCAGCGTGTTCGACGGCCCGGGCGAGCAGTACTTC
d_call: NA
v_call: TRBV29-1
clone_size: NA
j_call: TRBJ2-7